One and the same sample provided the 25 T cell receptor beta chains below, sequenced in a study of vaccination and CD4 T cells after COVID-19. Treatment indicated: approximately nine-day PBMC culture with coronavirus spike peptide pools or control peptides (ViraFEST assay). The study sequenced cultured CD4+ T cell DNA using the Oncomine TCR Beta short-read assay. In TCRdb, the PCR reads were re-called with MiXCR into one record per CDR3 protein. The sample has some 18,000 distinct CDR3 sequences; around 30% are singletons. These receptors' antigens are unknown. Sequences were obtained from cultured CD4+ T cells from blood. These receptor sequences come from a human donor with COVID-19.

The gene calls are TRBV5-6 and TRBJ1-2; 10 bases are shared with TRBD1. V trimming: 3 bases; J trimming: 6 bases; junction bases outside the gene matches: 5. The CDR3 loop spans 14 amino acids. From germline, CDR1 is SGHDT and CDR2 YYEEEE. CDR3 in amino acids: CASSSTGQGNGYTF. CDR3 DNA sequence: TGTGCCAGCAGCTCGACGGGACAGGGGAATGGCTACACCTTC.

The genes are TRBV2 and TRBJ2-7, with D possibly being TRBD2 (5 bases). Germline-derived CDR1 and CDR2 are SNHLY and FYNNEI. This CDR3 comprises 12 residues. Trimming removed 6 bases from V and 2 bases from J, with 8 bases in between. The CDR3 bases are TGTGCCAGCAGCCCGAGGGCCTACGAGCAGTACTTC. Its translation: CASSPRAYEQYF.

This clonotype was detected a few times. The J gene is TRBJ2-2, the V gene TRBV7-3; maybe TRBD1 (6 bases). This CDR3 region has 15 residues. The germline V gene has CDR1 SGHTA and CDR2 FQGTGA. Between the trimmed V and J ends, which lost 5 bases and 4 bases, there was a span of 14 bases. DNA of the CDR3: TGTGCCAGCAGCCAACAGGGTCACGCCACCGGGGAGCTGTTTTTT. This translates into CASSQQGHATGELFF.

Here the CDR3 reads CSASYQERALYEQYF. CDR3 nucleotides: TGCAGTGCTAGTTACCAAGAAAGGGCCCTCTACGAGCAGTACTTC. The gene calls are TRBV20-1 and TRBJ2-7; no definite D call. CDR3 size: 15 residues. Germline loops: CDR1 DFQATT, CDR2 SNEGSKA (reference sequence). Between the trimmed V and J ends, which lost 3 bases and 3 bases, there was a span of 18 bases.

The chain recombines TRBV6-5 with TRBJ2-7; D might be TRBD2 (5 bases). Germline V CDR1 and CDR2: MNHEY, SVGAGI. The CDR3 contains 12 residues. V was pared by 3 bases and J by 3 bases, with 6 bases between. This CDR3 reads CASSYDYYEQYF. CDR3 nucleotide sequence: TGTGCCAGCAGTTATGACTACTACGAGCAGTACTTC.

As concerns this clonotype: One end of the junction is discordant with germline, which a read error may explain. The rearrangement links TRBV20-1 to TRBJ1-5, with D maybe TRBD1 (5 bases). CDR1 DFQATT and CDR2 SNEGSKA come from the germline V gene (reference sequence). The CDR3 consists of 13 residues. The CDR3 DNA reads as TGCAGTGCTATAAGACAGAGCAATCGGCCCCAGCATTTT. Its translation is CSAIRQSNRPQHF.

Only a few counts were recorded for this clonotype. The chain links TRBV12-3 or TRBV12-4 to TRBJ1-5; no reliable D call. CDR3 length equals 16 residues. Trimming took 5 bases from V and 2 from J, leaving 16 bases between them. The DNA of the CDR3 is TGTGCCAGCAGTCCCGCGGTCCACCAGGGCAATCAGCCCCAGCATTTT. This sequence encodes CASSPAVHQGNQPQHF.

CDR3 region: CASSLARTGTEQYF. The DNA for the CDR3 is TGTGCCAGCAGCTTGGCCCGTACGGGGACCGAGCAGTACTTC. The chain links TRBV11-3 to TRBJ2-7; D is tentatively TRBD1 or TRBD2 (5 bases each). The CDR3 runs to 14 residues. V was clipped by 3 bases and J by 6 bases, with 15 bases between them. Per the germline V gene, CDR1 is SGHNT and CDR2 is YENEEA.

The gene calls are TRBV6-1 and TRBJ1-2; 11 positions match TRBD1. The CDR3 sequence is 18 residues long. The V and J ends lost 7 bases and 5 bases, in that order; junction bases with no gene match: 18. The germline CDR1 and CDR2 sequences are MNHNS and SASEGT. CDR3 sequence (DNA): TGTGCCAGCACTCAAAACATTGGGGCCGGGACAGGGGGGTATGGCTACACCTTC. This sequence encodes CASTQNIGAGTGGYGYTF.

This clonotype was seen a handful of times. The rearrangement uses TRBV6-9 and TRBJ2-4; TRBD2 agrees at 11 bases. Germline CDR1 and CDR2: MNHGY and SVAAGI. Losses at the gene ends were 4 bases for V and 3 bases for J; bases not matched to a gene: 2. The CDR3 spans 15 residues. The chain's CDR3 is CASSWLAGGKNIQYF. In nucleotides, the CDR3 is TGTGCCAGCAGTTGGCTAGCGGGGGGCAAAAACATTCAGTACTTC.

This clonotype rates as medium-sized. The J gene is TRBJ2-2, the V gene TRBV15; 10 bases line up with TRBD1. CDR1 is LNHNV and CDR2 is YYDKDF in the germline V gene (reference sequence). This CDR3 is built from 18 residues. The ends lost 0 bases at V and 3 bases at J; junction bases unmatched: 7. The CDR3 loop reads CATSRDSRTGGYTGELFF. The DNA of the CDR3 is TGTGCCACCAGCAGAGATTCGAGGACAGGGGGATACACCGGGGAGCTGTTTTTT.

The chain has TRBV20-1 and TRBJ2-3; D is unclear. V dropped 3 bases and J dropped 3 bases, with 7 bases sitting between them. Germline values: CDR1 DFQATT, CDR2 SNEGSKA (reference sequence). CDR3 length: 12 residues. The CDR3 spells CSASWKTDTQYF. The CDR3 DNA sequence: TGCAGTGCTAGCTGGAAAACAGATACGCAGTATTTT.

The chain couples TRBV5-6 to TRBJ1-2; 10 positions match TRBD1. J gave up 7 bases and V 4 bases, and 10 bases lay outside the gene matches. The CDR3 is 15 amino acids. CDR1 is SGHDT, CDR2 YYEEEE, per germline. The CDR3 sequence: CASSALDRGSGGYTF. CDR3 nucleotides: TGTGCCAGCAGCGCCCTGGACAGGGGGTCAGGTGGCTACACCTTC.

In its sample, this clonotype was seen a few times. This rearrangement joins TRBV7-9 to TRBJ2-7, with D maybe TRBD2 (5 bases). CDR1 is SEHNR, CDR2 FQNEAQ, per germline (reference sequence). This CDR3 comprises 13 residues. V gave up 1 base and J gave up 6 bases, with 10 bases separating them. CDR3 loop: CASSLGALAEQYF. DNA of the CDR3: TGTGCCAGCAGCTTAGGCGCCCTAGCCGAGCAGTACTTC.

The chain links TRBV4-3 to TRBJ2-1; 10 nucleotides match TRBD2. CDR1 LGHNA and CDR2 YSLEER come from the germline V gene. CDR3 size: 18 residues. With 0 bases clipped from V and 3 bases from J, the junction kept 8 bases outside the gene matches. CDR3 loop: CASSQDAASGGHYNEQFF. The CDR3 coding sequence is TGCGCCAGCAGCCAAGATGCGGCTAGCGGGGGACACTACAATGAGCAGTTCTTC.

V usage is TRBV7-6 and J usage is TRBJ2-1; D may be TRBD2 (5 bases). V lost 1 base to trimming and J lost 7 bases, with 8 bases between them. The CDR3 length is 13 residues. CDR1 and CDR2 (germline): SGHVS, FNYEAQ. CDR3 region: CASSLVATNEQFF. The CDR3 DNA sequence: TGTGCCAGCAGCTTAGTAGCGACGAATGAGCAGTTCTTC.

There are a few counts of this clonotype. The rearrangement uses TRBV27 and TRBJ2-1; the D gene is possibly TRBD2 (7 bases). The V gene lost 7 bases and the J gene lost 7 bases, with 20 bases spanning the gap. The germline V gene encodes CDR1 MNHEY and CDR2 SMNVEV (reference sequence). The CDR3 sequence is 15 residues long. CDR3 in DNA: TGTGCCAGCACCACGAAGGGGGGGGCGAAAAATGAGCAGTTCTTC. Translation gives CASTTKGGAKNEQFF.

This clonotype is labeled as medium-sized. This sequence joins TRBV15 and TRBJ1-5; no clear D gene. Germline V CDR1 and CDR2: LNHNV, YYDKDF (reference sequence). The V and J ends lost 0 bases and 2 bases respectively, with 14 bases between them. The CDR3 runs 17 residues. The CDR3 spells CATSRDIVSERNQPQHF. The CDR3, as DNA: TGTGCCACCAGCAGAGATATTGTATCTGAACGCAATCAGCCCCAGCATTTT. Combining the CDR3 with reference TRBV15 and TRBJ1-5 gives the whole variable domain DAMVIQNPRYQVTQFGKPVTLSCSQTLNHNVMYWYQQKSSQAPKLLFHYYDKDFNNEADTPDNFQSRRPNTSFCFLDIRSPGLGDTAMYLCATSRDIVSERNQPQHFGDGTRLSIL.

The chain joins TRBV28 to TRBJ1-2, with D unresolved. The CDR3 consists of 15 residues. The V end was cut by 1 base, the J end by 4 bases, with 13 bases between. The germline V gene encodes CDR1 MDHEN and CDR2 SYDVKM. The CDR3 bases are TGTGCCAGCAGTTTATCCCTGGGAGGAGCCTATGGCTACACCTTC. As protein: CASSLSLGGAYGYTF.

The CDR3 reads CASSGQGAGNIQYF. CDR3 nucleotides: TGTGCCAGCAGCGGACAGGGGGCTGGGAACATTCAGTACTTC. V usage is TRBV7-2 and J usage is TRBJ2-4; 11 nucleotides match TRBD1. The CDR3 is 14 amino acids. Trimming removed 5 bases from V and 7 bases from J; junction bases left unmatched: 4. Germline V gives CDR1 SGHTA, CDR2 FQGNSA.

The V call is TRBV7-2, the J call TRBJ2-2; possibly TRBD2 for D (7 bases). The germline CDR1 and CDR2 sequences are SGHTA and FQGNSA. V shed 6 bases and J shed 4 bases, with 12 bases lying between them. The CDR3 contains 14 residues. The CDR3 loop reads CASRWRGGTGELFF. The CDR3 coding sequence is TGTGCCAGCAGGTGGAGGGGGGGCACCGGGGAGCTGTTTTTT.

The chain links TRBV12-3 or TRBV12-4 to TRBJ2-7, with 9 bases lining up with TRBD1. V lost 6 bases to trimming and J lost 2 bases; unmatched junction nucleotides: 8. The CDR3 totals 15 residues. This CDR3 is CASRKTGGAPYEQYF. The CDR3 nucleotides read TGTGCCAGCAGGAAAACAGGGGGCGCCCCCTACGAGCAGTACTTC.

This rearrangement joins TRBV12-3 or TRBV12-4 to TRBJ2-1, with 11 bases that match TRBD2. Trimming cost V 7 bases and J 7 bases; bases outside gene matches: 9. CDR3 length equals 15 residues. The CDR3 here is CASTISGGAKNEQFF. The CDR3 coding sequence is TGTGCCAGCACCATTAGCGGGGGGGCAAAGAATGAGCAGTTCTTC.

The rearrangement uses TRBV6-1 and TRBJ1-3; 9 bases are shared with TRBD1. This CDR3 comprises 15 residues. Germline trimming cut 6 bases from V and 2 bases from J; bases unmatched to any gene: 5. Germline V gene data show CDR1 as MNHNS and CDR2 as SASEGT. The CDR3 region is CASRPTGGPGNTIYF. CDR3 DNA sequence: TGTGCCAGCAGGCCCACAGGGGGCCCTGGAAACACCATATATTTT.

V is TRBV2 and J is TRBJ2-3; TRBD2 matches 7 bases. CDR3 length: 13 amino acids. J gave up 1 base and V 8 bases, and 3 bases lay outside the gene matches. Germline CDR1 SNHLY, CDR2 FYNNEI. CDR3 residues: CASGGVGTDTQYF. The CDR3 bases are TGTGCCAGCGGGGGGGTCGGCACAGATACGCAGTATTTT.